The rows below give T cell receptor beta chains drawn from one sample of a study of early T cells in non-severe SARS-CoV-2 infection. TCRdb independently ran MiXCR on the 5' RACE reads; one entry per CDR3 protein. Of over 25,000 distinct CDR3 sequences listed, around 7% are singletons. Material for sequencing was whole blood. The receptor set was obtained from an adult who was a healthcare worker with PCR-confirmed SARS-CoV-2 infection or an uninfected control (not recorded which). Each CDR3 is given with its conserved first and last residue. Fields, in order: D gene, clone size, J gene, V gene, CDR3 length, CDR3 DNA, CDR3 protein. A D gene is named only where the DNA matches it firmly. Expanded clones get a size class; other rows say once, few or many, or leave the size out.

d_gene: TRBD2; abundance: .; j_gene: TRBJ2-3; v_gene: TRBV7-9; len: 14; CDR3nt: TGTGCCAGCAGTTCTAGCGGGTCCACAGATACGCAGTATTTT; CDR3aa: CASSSSGSTDTQYF
d_gene: .; abundance: .; j_gene: TRBJ1-6; v_gene: TRBV18; len: 14; CDR3nt: TGTGCCAGCTCACCAGCGGCAGCTAATTCACCCCTCCACTTT; CDR3aa: CASSPAAANSPLHF
d_gene: .; abundance: .; j_gene: TRBJ2-1; v_gene: TRBV7-2; len: 13; CDR3nt: TGTGCCAGCAGCTTATCCCCCGACAATGAGCAGTTCTTC; CDR3aa: CASSLSPDNEQFF
d_gene: .; abundance: .; j_gene: TRBJ2-1; v_gene: TRBV10-2; len: 17; CDR3nt: TGCGCCAGCAGTCCCGGACAGTCCCTGAGCTCCTACAATGAGCAGTTCTTC; CDR3aa: CASSPGQSLSSYNEQFF
d_gene: .; abundance: many; j_gene: TRBJ2-5; v_gene: TRBV5-1; len: 13; CDR3nt: TGCGCCAGCAGCTTAAACGGACAAGAGACCCAGTACTTC; CDR3aa: CASSLNGQETQYF
d_gene: TRBD2; abundance: many; j_gene: TRBJ2-4; v_gene: TRBV5-1; len: 13; CDR3nt: TGCGCCAGCAGCCCTGGGGGGGAAAACATTCAGTACTTC; CDR3aa: CASSPGGENIQYF
d_gene: TRBD1; abundance: many; j_gene: TRBJ2-1; v_gene: TRBV20-1; len: 12; CDR3nt: TGCAGTGCCGCGGGACAGGGTGATGAGCAGTTCTTC; CDR3aa: CSAAGQGDEQFF
d_gene: TRBD1; abundance: .; j_gene: TRBJ1-2; v_gene: TRBV28; len: 15; CDR3nt: TGTGCCAGCAGTGGCGGGACAGCCCTTAACTATGGCTACACCTTC; CDR3aa: CASSGGTALNYGYTF
d_gene: TRBD2; abundance: many; j_gene: TRBJ2-5; v_gene: TRBV24-1; len: 15; CDR3nt: TGTGCCACCAGTTGGGGAACTAGCGGACAAGAGACCCAGTACTTC; CDR3aa: CATSWGTSGQETQYF
d_gene: .; abundance: many; j_gene: TRBJ2-1; v_gene: TRBV11-2; len: 14; CDR3nt: TGTGCCAGCAGCTTAGCGGGACCTCTAAATGAGCAGTTCTTC; CDR3aa: CASSLAGPLNEQFF
d_gene: .; abundance: few; j_gene: TRBJ2-3; v_gene: TRBV20-1; len: 14; CDR3nt: TGCAGTGCTAGAATCCAGGGGTTTGGAGATACGCAGTATTTT; CDR3aa: CSARIQGFGDTQYF
d_gene: .; abundance: .; j_gene: TRBJ2-6; v_gene: TRBV27; len: 13; CDR3nt: TGTGCCAGCAGTTTGAGAGGGGCCAACGTCCTGACTTTC; CDR3aa: CASSLRGANVLTF
d_gene: .; abundance: few; j_gene: TRBJ2-3; v_gene: TRBV6-5; len: 14; CDR3nt: TGTGCCAGCAGTTACTATCTAGGCACAGATACGCAGTATTTT; CDR3aa: CASSYYLGTDTQYF
d_gene: .; abundance: many; j_gene: TRBJ1-1; v_gene: TRBV7-6; len: 13; CDR3nt: TGTGCCAGCACTCCCCCAGGGAACACTGAAGCTTTCTTT; CDR3aa: CASTPPGNTEAFF
d_gene: .; abundance: few; j_gene: TRBJ2-7; v_gene: TRBV20-1; len: 11; CDR3nt: TGCAGTGCTAGTCGAAAGGACGAGCAGTACTTC; CDR3aa: CSASRKDEQYF
d_gene: .; abundance: few; j_gene: TRBJ2-7; v_gene: TRBV20-1; len: 13; CDR3nt: TGCAGTGCTCCCACTCCGGGAAAGTACGAGCAGTACTTC; CDR3aa: CSAPTPGKYEQYF